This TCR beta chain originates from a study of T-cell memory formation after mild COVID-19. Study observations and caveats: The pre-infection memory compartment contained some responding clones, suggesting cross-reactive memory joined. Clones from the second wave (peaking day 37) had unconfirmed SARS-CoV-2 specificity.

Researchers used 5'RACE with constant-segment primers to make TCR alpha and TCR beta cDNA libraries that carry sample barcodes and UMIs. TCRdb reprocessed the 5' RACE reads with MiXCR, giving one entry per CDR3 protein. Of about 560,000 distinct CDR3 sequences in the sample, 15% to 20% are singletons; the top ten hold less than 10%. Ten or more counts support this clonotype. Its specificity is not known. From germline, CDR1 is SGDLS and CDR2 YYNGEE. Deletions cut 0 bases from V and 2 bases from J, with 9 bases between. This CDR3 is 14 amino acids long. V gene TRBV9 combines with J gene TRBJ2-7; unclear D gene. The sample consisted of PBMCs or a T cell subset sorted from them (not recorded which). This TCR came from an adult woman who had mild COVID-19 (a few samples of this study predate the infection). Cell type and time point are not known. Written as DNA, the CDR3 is TGTGCCAGCAGCGTAGGGACGGCAGCCTACGAGCAGTACTTC. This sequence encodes CASSVGTAAYEQYF.